This TCR beta chain derives from a study of cytomegalovirus exposure and HLA in healthy donors. General study results and limits: Testing in vitro showed a few CMV-associated chains specific for CMV antigens.

Trimming took 2 bases from V and 5 from J, leaving 8 bases between them. The CDR3 contains 13 residues. CDR1 is SGHRS and CDR2 is YFSETQ in the germline V gene. Comment on this clone: Its antigen remains unknown.

Both 60 Vbeta primers and 13 Jbeta primers went into the PCR. Using immunoSEQ multiplex PCR, the repertoire was profiled, and TCRdb retains in-frame clones only, with some absent. Altogether approximately 120,000 clones are present, about three quarters being singletons, with the ten largest covering approximately 1%. Sequencing was done on a sample of PBMCs. The clonotype comes from a woman in her twenties or thirties in good health and CMV-seronegative. The rearrangement joins TRBV5-1 to TRBJ2-1; D is uncertain. The CDR3 DNA sequence: TGCGCCAGCAGCTTTACAGCCAACAATGAGCAGTTCTTC. It translates to CASSFTANNEQFF.